Described below is a single T cell receptor beta chain sequence and its context. The source of the sample is a study of blood T cell repertoires in COVID-19. The overall study: Sites in the United States, Italy and Spain provided acute and convalescent COVID-19 samples. Sample material is recorded as cDNA or gDNA derived from T cells, B-cell-depleted T cells, or PBMCs.

Assay used: immunoSEQ multiplex PCR; TCRdb lists only in-frame clones, some missing. The table includes under 300,000 clones, about 82% detected once. Germline V CDR1 and CDR2: SGHDT, YYEEEE. V lost 4 bases, J lost 10 bases, and 11 bases stayed unmatched. The CDR3 totals 16 residues. The rearrangement links TRBV5-6 to TRBJ2-1; 13 bases agree with TRBD2. Sequenced material: peripheral blood. The sequence came from a man older than 75 with acute or convalescent COVID-19. The CDR3 reads CASSPRTSGRGSEQFF. CDR3 sequence (DNA): TGTGCCAGCAGCCCGCGGACTAGCGGGAGAGGGAGCGAGCAGTTCTTC.